A single sample gave rise to the 20 T cell receptor beta chains below, sequenced in a study of blood T cells in healthy people across ages. The second PCR ran about 6 to 11 cycles with a sample-barcoded 5' primer and J-beta primers. Via MiXCR, TCRdb re-called the 5' RACE reads, giving one row per CDR3 protein. The sample has about 720,000 distinct CDR3 sequences; 22% are singletons. Sequences were obtained from blood. These receptors were collected from a man in his sixties or seventies in good health.

The rearrangement uses TRBV19 and TRBJ2-5; TRBD1 agrees at 7 bases. Germline trimming cut 8 bases from V and 0 bases from J; bases unmatched to any gene: 9. Germline V gene data show CDR1 as LNHDA and CDR2 as SQIVND (reference sequence). The CDR3 length is 15 residues. The DNA of the CDR3 is TGTGCCAGTCAACACCGGGACAGACACCAAGAGACCCAGTACTTC. It yields the protein CASQHRDRHQETQYF.

Written as DNA, the CDR3 is TGTGCCAGCAGGACTGATGGGAGGGGTCACAATGAGCAGTTCTTC. It codes for CASRTDGRGHNEQFF. The chain has TRBV6-5 and TRBJ2-1, with 7 bases identical to TRBD2. Germline values: CDR1 MNHEY, CDR2 SVGAGI. The CDR3 runs to 15 residues. The junction had 10 bases not matched to a gene; V was cut back by 6 bases and J by 5 bases.

This chain joins TRBV20-1 and TRBJ2-1; D not resolved. V was shortened by 1 base and J by 0 bases, with 7 bases between the two germline ends. CDR3 length: 14 amino acids. Germline assignment: CDR1 DFQATT and CDR2 SNEGSKA (reference sequence). Here the CDR3 reads CSARVASSYNEQFF. The DNA of the CDR3 is TGCAGTGCTAGAGTCGCCAGCTCCTACAATGAGCAGTTCTTC.

The chain has TRBV6-1 and TRBJ2-5; no clear D gene. The CDR3 has 13 residues. Trimming removed 5 bases at V and 5 bases at J, with 12 bases between. Germline CDR1 MNHNS, CDR2 SASEGT. The CDR3 here is CASSYGRWETQYF. The CDR3 region has the DNA TGTGCCAGCAGTTACGGACGTTGGGAGACCCAGTACTTC.

This clonotype was detected a few times. The chain is built from TRBV4-1 and TRBJ1-3, with 7 nucleotides matching TRBD1. From germline, CDR1 is MGHRA and CDR2 YSYEKL. The CDR3 is 18 amino acids. V gave up 3 bases and J gave up 1 base; unmatched junction bases: 12. The CDR3, as DNA: TGCGCCAGCAGCCATCCTATCGGAGACAGGGAATCTGGAAACACCATATATTTT. Protein sequence: CASSHPIGDRESGNTIYF.

The table lists this clonotype with a few counts. The V gene is TRBV10-3, the J gene TRBJ2-5; D is unclear. Trimming cost V 2 bases and J 2 bases, with 6 bases left between them. CDR3 length equals 13 residues. The germline V gene has CDR1 ENHRY and CDR2 SYGVKD. CDR3 residues: CAISEIAQETQYF. The CDR3 DNA reads TGTGCCATCAGTGAGATTGCACAAGAGACCCAGTACTTC.

The chain recombines TRBV3-1 with TRBJ1-2; possible D gene TRBD1, 5 bases. This CDR3 is built from 16 residues. With 0 bases removed from V and 8 bases from J, the gap between germline ends came to 19 bases. CDR1 and CDR2 from the germline V gene are LGHDT and YNNKEL (reference sequence). CDR3 sequence reads: CASSQDKTGVVGGYTF. The CDR3 nucleotides are TGTGCCAGCAGCCAAGATAAGACGGGGGTAGTCGGGGGCTACACCTTC.

The rearrangement uses TRBV29-1 and TRBJ2-1; TRBD2 agrees at 7 bases. CDR1 is SQVTM and CDR2 is ANQGSEA in the germline V gene. V lost 5 bases and J lost 15; bases outside the gene matches: 10. The CDR3 contains 11 residues. The chain's CDR3 is CSVPTTGEGFF. In nucleotides, the CDR3 is TGCAGCGTTCCCACTACCGGGGAGGGGTTCTTC.

This chain uses TRBV7-9 with TRBJ1-2, with D perhaps matching TRBD1 (6 bases). This CDR3 has 16 amino acids. CDR1 and CDR2 from the germline V gene are SEHNR and FQNEAQ (reference sequence). The V end was cut by 1 base, the J end by 0 bases, with 12 bases between. The CDR3 nucleotides read TGTGCCAGCAGCTTAGAGGGCGGGGGCGCTAACTATGGCTACACCTTC. Translation gives CASSLEGGGANYGYTF.

Many counts were recorded for this clonotype. J is TRBJ2-7 and V is TRBV6-2 or TRBV6-3; tentative D call: TRBD2 (5 bases). V shed 8 bases and J shed 2 bases, with 10 bases lying between them. The germline gives CDR1 MNHEY, CDR2 SVGEGT. The length of the CDR3 is 12 residues. Written as DNA, the CDR3 is TGTGCCAGCCTAGCAGGAACCTACGAGCAGTACTTC. Translation gives CASLAGTYEQYF.

This clonotype was counted a few times. V is TRBV12-3 or TRBV12-4 and J is TRBJ2-5; 8 bases are shared with TRBD1. CDR3 length: 15 residues. V dropped 3 bases and J dropped 5; count of bases not matched to a gene: 8. CDR3 region: CASSFNRGDHETQYF. For the CDR3, the DNA is TGTGCCAGCAGTTTTAACAGGGGGGATCATGAGACCCAGTACTTC.

There are many counts of this clonotype. The genes are TRBV5-1 and TRBJ2-3; D not resolved. The V gene's germline CDR1 is SGHRS and CDR2 YFSETQ. Trimming pared 2 bases from V and 3 bases from J, leaving 7 bases between. The CDR3 loop spans 13 amino acids. The CDR3 reads CASSLGRTDTQYF. The CDR3 DNA reads as TGCGCCAGCAGCTTAGGGCGGACAGATACGCAGTATTTT.

This clonotype appeared a few times. V gene TRBV20-1 combines with J gene TRBJ1-5; tentative D call: TRBD1 (5 bases). Trimming stripped 0 bases from V and 5 bases from J, with 14 bases between. The CDR3 is made up of 15 amino acids. CDR1 is DFQATT and CDR2 is SNEGSKA in the germline V gene (reference sequence). The CDR3 sequence is CSARDAGKNDQPQHF. Here the CDR3 DNA reads TGCAGTGCTAGAGATGCAGGGAAAAACGATCAGCCCCAGCATTTT.

This clonotype was counted only a few times. The chain joins TRBV2 to TRBJ2-6; either TRBD1 or TRBD2 may supply D (6 bases each). CDR3 length: 17 residues. Germline CDR1 and CDR2: SNHLY and FYNNEI. V dropped 4 bases and J dropped 0 bases, with 13 bases sitting between them. The CDR3 here is CASSGRGGFSGANVLTF. In nucleotides, the CDR3 is TGTGCCAGCAGTGGCAGGGGAGGTTTCTCTGGGGCCAACGTCCTGACTTTC.

In its sample, this clonotype was seen a few times. This sequence joins TRBV28 and TRBJ1-6, with D tentatively TRBD1 (5 bases). The CDR3 covers 12 residues. CDR1 and CDR2 from the germline V gene are MDHEN and SYDVKM. V lost 3 bases to trimming and J lost 14 bases, with 11 bases between them. CDR3 loop: CASSLNRLALHF. The CDR3 DNA reads TGTGCCAGCAGTTTGAACAGGTTGGCCCTCCACTTT.

The V and J genes are TRBV7-2 and TRBJ1-4; D gene unclear. CDR1 and CDR2 from the germline V gene are SGHTA and FQGNSA. This CDR3 is built from 13 residues. V lost 5 bases and J lost 1, with 5 bases in between. The CDR3 reads CASSPITNEKLFF. CDR3 DNA sequence: TGTGCCAGCAGCCCAATAACTAATGAAAAACTGTTTTTT.

The sample holds a few counts of this clonotype. The rearrangement uses TRBV20-1 and TRBJ2-1, with D tentatively TRBD2 (7 bases). The CDR3 sequence is 12 residues long. CDR1 is DFQATT, CDR2 SNEGSKA, per germline (reference sequence). V was cut by 6 bases and J by 6 bases, with 12 bases left in between. The CDR3 DNA reads TGCAGTGCCCCGAGGGGGGGCAATGAGCAGTTCTTC. Protein: CSAPRGGNEQFF.

The V and J genes are TRBV11-3 and TRBJ2-5; D is ambiguous. The CDR3 is made up of 14 amino acids. CDR1 is SGHNT and CDR2 is YENEEA in the germline V gene. Trimming removed 5 bases at V and 5 bases at J, with 15 bases between. CDR3 bases: TGTGCCAGCAGCCTAACCGGAACCCGGGAGACCCAGTACTTC. This translates into CASSLTGTRETQYF.

The CDR3 DNA reads TGTGCCAGTAGTTACGGAGGGACAGGGGGCTTCGGAGATACGCAGTATTTT. Residues: CASSYGGTGGFGDTQYF. The chain combines TRBV19 with TRBJ2-3; 12 positions match TRBD1. In germline, CDR1 is LNHDA, CDR2 SQIVND (reference sequence). The CDR3 runs 17 residues. With 5 bases clipped from V and 5 bases from J, the junction kept 11 bases outside the gene matches.

This chain joins TRBV25-1 and TRBJ2-1; D might be TRBD1 (6 bases). This CDR3 has 16 amino acids. V was trimmed by 3 bases and J by 1 base, leaving 13 bases between them. Germline CDR1 is MGHDK and CDR2 is SYGVNS. CDR3 sequence reads: CASSEGQGLSYNEQFF. CDR3 DNA: TGTGCCAGCAGTGAGGGGCAGGGGCTGTCCTACAATGAGCAGTTCTTC.